This T cell receptor (beta chain) was found in a study of T cell responses to AZD1222 COVID-19 vaccine. The study, taken as a whole, reports: The sample set comprised mostly white British donors with more females, and clonal diversity was possibly underestimated. Seropositive status at baseline applied to only six AZD1222 recipients.

V lost 6 bases and J 3 bases, leaving 11 bases between the germline ends. CDR3 length: 13 amino acids. To note about this clone: Its antigen is not identified.

Assay used: immunoSEQ multiplex PCR; TCRdb lists only in-frame clones, some missing. Seen here are 80,000 to 100,000 clones, roughly 88% observed once, and the top ten hold under 7%. V gene TRBV12-3 or TRBV12-4 combines with J gene TRBJ1-2; perhaps TRBD1 as D (6 bases). The TCR was taken from an adult in good health. This sample comprised peripheral blood, obtained on day 0 of AZD1222 vaccination. Written as DNA, the CDR3 is TGTGCCAGCAGGTTGACAGGACACTATGGCTACACCTTC. It codes for CASRLTGHYGYTF.